These 17 T cell receptor beta chains share one sample of origin, sequenced in a study of blood T cell repertoires in COVID-19. This table comes from immunoSEQ multiplex PCR, and its TCRdb copy is limited to in-frame clones, with some not included. The sample consists of about 190,000 clones, about 81% of them appearing once. Material for sequencing was peripheral blood. The receptors come from an elderly woman with COVID-19, enrolled during active disease.

This clone occurred a few times. The rearrangement joins TRBV29-1 to TRBJ2-5; D call uncertain. With 6 bases removed from V and 0 bases from J, the gap between germline ends came to 11 bases. This CDR3 has 13 residues. Germline V gives CDR1 SQVTM, CDR2 ANQGSEA. The CDR3 nucleotides read TGCAGCGTCGTAGACAATAACCAAGAGACCCAGTACTTC. This encodes CSVVDNNQETQYF.

The chain carries TRBV5-5 and TRBJ2-7; tentative D call: TRBD2 (5 bases). The CDR3 runs 14 residues. CDR1 SGHKS and CDR2 YYEKEE come from the germline V gene (reference sequence). V was shortened by 0 bases and J by 3 bases, with 10 bases between the two germline ends. As DNA, the CDR3 is TGTGCCAGCAGCTTGGGAGGGAGCGGCTACGAGCAGTACTTC. Its translation is CASSLGGSGYEQYF.

This clone was recorded a few times. The chain recombines TRBV30 with TRBJ1-2; 8 positions agree with TRBD1. This CDR3 has 14 residues. Germline loops: CDR1 GTSNPN, CDR2 SVGIG (reference sequence). With 3 bases clipped from V and 0 bases from J, the junction kept 3 bases outside the gene matches. The CDR3 DNA reads as TGTGCCTGGAGGTACAGGGGGACTAACTATGGCTACACCTTC. It translates to CAWRYRGTNYGYTF.

This chain links TRBV21-1 with TRBJ2-5; the DNA was not used to check the table's D call, TRBD1. TRBV21-1 is noted as a pseudogene. The CDR3 spans 12 residues. CDR3 sequence reads: CASTPQGETQYF. The CDR3 nucleotides are TGTGCCAGCACCCCGCAGGGAGAGACCCAGTACTTC.

This clone has just one count. The chain joins TRBV5-6 to TRBJ2-6; 10 bases line up with TRBD1. Germline V CDR1 and CDR2: SGHDT, YYEEEE. The CDR3 is 17 amino acids. The J segment lost 2 bases and the V segment lost 1 base, leaving 3 bases of the junction unmatched. CDR3 DNA sequence: TGTGCCAGCAGCTTGCGACAGGGGGCGCCTGGGGCCAACGTCCTGACTTTC. Translating gives CASSLRQGAPGANVLTF. The full variable domain, in which reference TRBV5-6 and TRBJ2-6 provide the parts outside the CDR3, is DAGVTQSPTHLIKTRGQQVTLRCSPKSGHDTVSWYQQALGQGPQFIFQYYEEEERQRGNFPDRFSGHQFPNYSSELNVNALLLGDSALYLCASSLRQGAPGANVLTFGAGSRLTVL.

V and J are TRBV4-1 and TRBJ1-1, with D unclear. The CDR3 runs 14 residues. Looked up from germline, CDR1 is MGHRA and CDR2 is YSYEKL. Trimming removed 4 bases from V and 4 bases from J, with 13 bases in between. CDR3 region: CASSLTPEGTEAFF. The CDR3 DNA is TGCGCCAGCAGCCTTACTCCGGAGGGCACTGAAGCTTTCTTT.

The rearrangement uses TRBV28 and TRBJ2-3; tentatively, D is TRBD1 (6 bases). The CDR3 is 14 amino acids. Trimming left V 7 bases short and J 2 bases short, with 13 bases between. In germline, CDR1 is MDHEN, CDR2 SYDVKM. Here the CDR3 DNA reads TGTGCCAGCACCCCCTACAGGGACACAGATACGCAGTATTTT. Its translation is CASTPYRDTDTQYF.

Here the CDR3 reads CASSEGPASGNTIYF. The CDR3 bases are TGTGCCAGCAGTGAGGGGCCCGCCTCTGGAAACACCATATATTTT. The chain employs TRBV2 and TRBJ1-3, with D possibly matching TRBD1 (5 bases). The ends were cut back, 3 bases at V and 0 bases at J, with 9 bases in the middle. This CDR3 comprises 15 residues. Per the germline V gene, CDR1 is SNHLY and CDR2 is FYNNEI.

The chain carries TRBV6-6 and TRBJ2-3, with 9 bases aligning to TRBD1. Looked up from germline, CDR1 is MNHNY and CDR2 is SVGAGI (reference sequence). Trimming at V came to 6 bases and at J to 1 base, leaving 8 bases not matched to a gene. The CDR3 has 16 residues. The DNA for the CDR3 is TGTGCCAGCAGCTCACCCGACAGGGGGGGCACAGATACGCAGTATTTT. This translates into CASSSPDRGGTDTQYF.

The V gene is TRBV25-1, the J gene TRBJ2-2, with a weak D call TRBD2 (6 bases). Germline V gene lookup returns CDR1 MGHDK and CDR2 SYGVNS. Trimming cost V 5 bases and J 4 bases, with 8 bases left between them. The CDR3 spans 13 residues. In DNA form, the CDR3 reads TGTGCCAGCAGTCCGGGACTCACCGGGGAGCTGTTTTTT. Its translation is CASSPGLTGELFF.

The sample holds a few counts of this clone. This chain links TRBV7-3 with TRBJ1-2; D might be TRBD1 (6 bases). The length of the CDR3 is 14 residues. V was pared by 2 bases and J by 4 bases, with 11 bases between. The V gene's germline CDR1 is SGHTA and CDR2 FQGTGA. Here the CDR3 reads CASSLRGRGYGYTF. In nucleotides, the CDR3 is TGTGCCAGCAGCTTACGAGGCAGGGGCTATGGCTACACCTTC. The variable domain in full, with the rest retrieved from reference TRBV7-3 and TRBJ1-2, is GAGVSQTPSNKVTEKGKYVELRCDPISGHTALYWYRQSLGQGPEFLIYFQGTGAADDSGLPNDRFFAVRPEGSVSTLKIQRTERGDSAVYLCASSLRGRGYGYTFGSGTRLTVV.

The rearrangement joins TRBV7-8 to TRBJ1-2, with 8 positions matching TRBD1. The CDR3 is 16 amino acids. V trimming: 5 bases; J trimming: 0 bases; junction bases outside the gene matches: 8. Germline lookup yields CDR1 SGHVS and CDR2 FQNEAQ. The CDR3 region is CASSPKTGDANYGYTF. CDR3 coding DNA: TGTGCCAGCAGCCCAAAGACAGGGGATGCTAACTATGGCTACACCTTC.

V is TRBV7-6 and J is TRBJ2-1; 7 bases fit TRBD1. The V segment lost 1 base and the J segment 0 bases; nucleotides outside the gene matches: 0. The CDR3 loop spans 15 amino acids. Germline-derived CDR1 and CDR2 are SGHVS and FNYEAQ. This chain's CDR3 is CASSLGDSSYNEQFF. CDR3 nucleotides: TGTGCCAGCAGCTTAGGGGACAGCTCCTACAATGAGCAGTTCTTC.

The rearrangement links TRBV29-1 to TRBJ1-1; possible D gene TRBD1, 5 bases. The CDR3 totals 14 residues. Trimming took 4 bases from V and 0 from J, leaving 12 bases between them. CDR1 SQVTM and CDR2 ANQGSEA come from the germline V gene. The chain's CDR3 is CSVGVSRVNTEAFF. The CDR3 DNA is TGCAGCGTTGGCGTTAGCAGGGTGAACACTGAAGCTTTCTTT.

The chain carries TRBV6-2 or TRBV6-3 and TRBJ1-2, with TRBD1 matching 10 bases. The germline V gene encodes CDR1 MNHEY and CDR2 SVGEGT. J lost 4 bases, V lost 2 bases, and 10 bases had no gene match. This CDR3 is 17 amino acids long. In nucleotides, the CDR3 is TGTGCCAGCAGTTACACCCTCCGGGACAGGGGCAGCTATGGCTACACCTTC. Translated: CASSYTLRDRGSYGYTF.

V and J are TRBV5-6 and TRBJ2-3; a possible D gene is TRBD2 (6 bases). This CDR3 has 16 residues. V lost 0 bases and J 2 bases, leaving 13 bases between the germline ends. CDR1 is SGHDT and CDR2 is YYEEEE in the germline V gene. DNA for the CDR3: TGTGCCAGCAGCTTGGCCGTTAGCGGCCTCACAGATACGCAGTATTTT. Translation gives CASSLAVSGLTDTQYF.

The V gene is TRBV29-1, the J gene TRBJ2-7, with 12 positions matching TRBD2. CDR3 length equals 14 residues. V trimming: 6 bases; J trimming: 0 bases; junction bases outside the gene matches: 3. Germline-derived CDR1 and CDR2 are SQVTM and ANQGSEA. The CDR3 region is CSVLAGGSSYEQYF. For the CDR3, the DNA is TGCAGCGTCCTAGCGGGAGGGAGCTCCTACGAGCAGTACTTC.